The 14 T cell receptor beta chains listed next were all sequenced from one sample in a study of OX40 agonist ivuxolimab in advanced cancers. Clones were read by immunoSEQ multiplex PCR, and TCRdb kept only the in-frame ones, dropping some. The sample holds 89,000 or so clones, 91% seen once. The material sequenced was CD4+ or CD8+ T cells sorted from blood, taken in a trial of the OX40 agonist ivuxolimab. Every receptor here comes from an adult with an advanced solid tumor such as melanoma, head and neck, liver or kidney cancer.

This clone was seen a single time. The V call is TRBV21-1, the J call TRBJ2-7; the table assigns TRBD2, which was not confirmed against the DNA. TRBV21-1 is listed as a pseudogene. The CDR3 spans 13 residues. CDR3 sequence reads: CASSKGTSGEQYV. CDR3 nucleotide sequence: TGTGCCAGCAGCAAAGGTACTAGCGGCGAGCAGTACGTC.

The V gene is TRBV27, the J gene TRBJ2-5; D remains ambiguous. Germline assignment: CDR1 MNHEY and CDR2 SMNVEV (reference sequence). The CDR3 totals 14 residues. The V end lost 2 bases, the J end lost 1 base, and 8 bases lay between the germline ends. CDR3 amino acids: CASSLVPSQETQYF. CDR3 bases: TGTGCCAGCAGTTTAGTGCCTAGCCAAGAGACCCAGTACTTC.

This sequence joins TRBV28 and TRBJ2-1, with a tentative D call TRBD2 (6 bases). Trimming stripped 5 bases from V and 7 bases from J, with 15 bases between. The CDR3 is made up of 14 amino acids. Germline loops: CDR1 MDHEN, CDR2 SYDVKM. In DNA, the CDR3 is TGTGCCAGCAGTAACCGGGGACTTAGGAATGAGCAGTTCTTC. This sequence encodes CASSNRGLRNEQFF.

The chain joins TRBV28 to TRBJ2-5; D not resolved. Germline values: CDR1 MDHEN, CDR2 SYDVKM. CDR3 length equals 13 residues. Trimming took 7 bases from V and 2 from J, leaving 11 bases between them. The CDR3, as DNA: TGTGCCAGCACCCCCTCGCAACAAGAGACCCAGTACTTC. The encoded protein is CASTPSQQETQYF.

The chain is built from TRBV28 and TRBJ1-5, with TRBD1 as a possible D gene (6 bases). The V end lost 6 bases, the J end lost 1 base, and 13 bases lay between the germline ends. Germline CDR1 MDHEN, CDR2 SYDVKM. This CDR3 has 15 residues. The CDR3 DNA is TGTGCCAGCAGATCCACAGGGCACAGCAATCAGCCCCAGCATTTT. It is translated as CASRSTGHSNQPQHF.

The table lists this clone with a count of one. The rearrangement joins TRBV28 to TRBJ2-1; no definite D call. The V and J ends lost 6 bases and 1 base respectively, with 10 bases between them. The germline gives CDR1 MDHEN, CDR2 SYDVKM. The CDR3 contains 14 residues. CDR3 sequence reads: CASSPGSSYNEQFF. CDR3 DNA: TGTGCCAGCAGCCCGGGTTCTTCCTACAATGAGCAGTTCTTC.

The V call is TRBV30, the J call TRBJ1-5, with 7 bases lining up with TRBD1. The germline CDR1 and CDR2 sequences are GTSNPN and SVGIG (reference sequence). Germline trimming cut 8 bases from V and 0 bases from J; bases unmatched to any gene: 7. This CDR3 is built from 14 residues. CDR3 region: CAIGTENSNQPQHF. DNA of the CDR3: TGTGCCATCGGGACAGAAAATAGCAATCAGCCCCAGCATTTT.

The chain has TRBV19 and TRBJ2-5; the D is unclear. V gave up 0 bases and J gave up 3 bases, with 5 bases separating them. Germline V gene sequence: CDR1 LNHDA, CDR2 SQIVND (reference sequence). CDR3 size: 13 residues. This CDR3 reads CASSIDKEETQYF. The CDR3 nucleotides read TGTGCCAGTAGTATAGATAAGGAAGAGACCCAGTACTTC.

V and J are TRBV9 and TRBJ1-5, with D perhaps TRBD1 (6 bases). The CDR3 is made up of 15 amino acids. The germline gives CDR1 SGDLS, CDR2 YYNGEE. V was pared by 0 bases and J by 7 bases, with 14 bases between. The DNA of the CDR3 is TGTGCCAGCAGCGTAGGGGGGGCCATCAACCAGCCCCAGCATTTT. This gives the protein CASSVGGAINQPQHF.

The chain links TRBV10-3 to TRBJ1-1; tentative D call: TRBD1 (6 bases). The CDR3 is made up of 15 amino acids. Germline assignment: CDR1 ENHRY and CDR2 SYGVKD. The V end lost 4 bases, the J end lost 1 base, and 13 bases lay between the germline ends. CDR3 nucleotides: TGTGCCATCAGTGGAAGGGGGAAGGAGAACACTGAAGCTTTCTTT. Amino acids: CAISGRGKENTEAFF.

V and J are TRBV27 and TRBJ2-1; tentative D call: TRBD2 (6 bases). Trimming took off 5 bases at V and 7 bases at J, with 9 bases between the two ends. There are 12 residues in the CDR3. Germline V CDR1 and CDR2: MNHEY, SMNVEV (reference sequence). The CDR3: CASSARGNEQFF. The CDR3 nucleotides are TGTGCCAGCAGTGCCCGGGGGAATGAGCAGTTCTTC.

The chain has TRBV6-1 and TRBJ2-3, with 11 nucleotides matching TRBD2. The CDR3 is 17 residues long. Germline values: CDR1 MNHNS, CDR2 SASEGT. With V trimmed by 4 bases and J by 0 bases, 6 bases remained unmatched. The CDR3 spells CASSVSGGAPSTDTQYF. DNA for the CDR3: TGTGCCAGCAGTGTTAGCGGGGGGGCCCCTAGCACAGATACGCAGTATTTT.

The chain employs TRBV6-6 and TRBJ1-1; a possible D gene is TRBD1 (5 bases). The CDR3 runs to 11 residues. Germline lookup yields CDR1 MNHNY and CDR2 SVGAGI (reference sequence). Trimming removed 11 bases at V and 10 bases at J, with 17 bases between. The CDR3: CALRRGEAAFF. CDR3 in DNA: TGTGCCCTCCGGCGGGGGGAAGCAGCTTTCTTT.

This chain joins TRBV28 and TRBJ2-5; TRBD1 agrees at 7 bases. V lost 0 bases, J lost 0 bases, and 4 bases stayed unmatched. Per the germline V gene, CDR1 is MDHEN and CDR2 is SYDVKM. CDR3 length equals 16 residues. The CDR3 is CASSLWGQSYQETQYF. CDR3 bases: TGTGCCAGCAGTTTATGGGGACAGTCGTACCAAGAGACCCAGTACTTC.